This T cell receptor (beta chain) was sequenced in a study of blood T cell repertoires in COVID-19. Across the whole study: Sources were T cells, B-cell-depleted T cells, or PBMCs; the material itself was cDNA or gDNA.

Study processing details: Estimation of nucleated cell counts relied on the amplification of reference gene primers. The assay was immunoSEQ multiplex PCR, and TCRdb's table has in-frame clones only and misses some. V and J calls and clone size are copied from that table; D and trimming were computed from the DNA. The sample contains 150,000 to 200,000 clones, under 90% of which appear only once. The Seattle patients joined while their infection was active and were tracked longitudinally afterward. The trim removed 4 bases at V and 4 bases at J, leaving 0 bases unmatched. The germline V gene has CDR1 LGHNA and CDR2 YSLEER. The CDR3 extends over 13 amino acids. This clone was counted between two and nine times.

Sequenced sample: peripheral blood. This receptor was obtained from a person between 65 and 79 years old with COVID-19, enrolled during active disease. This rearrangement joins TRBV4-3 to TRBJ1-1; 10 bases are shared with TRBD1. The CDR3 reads CASSRTGGTEAFF. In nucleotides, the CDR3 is TGCGCCAGCAGCCGGACAGGGGGCACTGAAGCTTTCTTT.